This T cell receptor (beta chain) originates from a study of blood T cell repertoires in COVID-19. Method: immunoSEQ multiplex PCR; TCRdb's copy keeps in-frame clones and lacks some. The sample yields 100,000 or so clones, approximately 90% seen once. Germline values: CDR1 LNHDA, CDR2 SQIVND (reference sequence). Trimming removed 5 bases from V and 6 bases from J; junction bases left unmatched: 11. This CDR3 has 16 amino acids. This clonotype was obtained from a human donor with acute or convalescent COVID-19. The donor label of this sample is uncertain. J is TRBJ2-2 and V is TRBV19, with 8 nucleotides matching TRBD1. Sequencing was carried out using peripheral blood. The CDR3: CASSGVTGGQAGELFF. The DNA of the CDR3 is TGTGCCAGTAGTGGGGTCACAGGGGGGCAAGCCGGGGAGCTGTTTTTT.